This section outlines one T cell receptor (beta chain) sequence together with its context. The antigen is undetermined. The source of the sample is a study of cytomegalovirus exposure and HLA in healthy donors. Whole-study results and caveats: A later analysis showed that HLA-associated TCR beta chains had undergone more clonal expansion than equally common others.

CDR3 length: 15 residues. The V gene's germline CDR1 is MNHNS and CDR2 SASEGT. V shed 2 bases, J shed 5 bases, and the junction held 7 bases outside the gene matches. Primers included in the PCR were 60 Vbeta and 13 Jbeta primers. TCRdb's table, derived via immunoSEQ multiplex PCR, lists solely in-frame clones and lacks some. The sample carries hundreds of thousands of clones, approximately 80% recorded once. Sequencing input: PBMCs. The TCR sequence derives from a man between 35 and 55 years old in good health and CMV-seronegative. V and J are TRBV6-1 and TRBJ2-5, with 8 bases lining up with TRBD2. Here the CDR3 DNA reads TGTGCCAGCAGTGAAACGACTAGCGTAGCGGAGACCCAGTACTTC. It translates to CASSETTSVAETQYF.